The clone carrying this T cell receptor beta chain was seen at least ten times. CDR1 and CDR2 from the germline V gene are SGDLS and YYNGEE. The V gene end was trimmed by 0 bases and the J gene end by 3 bases; junction bases not matched to a gene: 7. CDR3 length equals 17 residues. These data come from a study of blood T cells in healthy people across ages. For the second PCR, which ran for about 6 to 11 cycles, a sample-barcoded 5' primer and a J-beta primer mix were used. MiXCR, applied by TCRdb to the 5' RACE reads, yields one record per CDR3 protein. The table lists 1.5 million to 2 million distinct CDR3 sequences, roughly 27% of them singletons, with roughly 8% in the top ten.

The source material was blood. The clonotype comes from a woman aged 25 to 39 in good health. This sequence joins TRBV9 and TRBJ2-4; the match to TRBD1 covers 9 bases. The chain's CDR3 is CASSVAGTGLGKNIQYF. The CDR3 nucleotides are TGTGCCAGCAGCGTAGCCGGGACAGGGTTAGGCAAAAACATTCAGTACTTC.